This T cell receptor beta chain came from a study of CD8 T cells in ankylosing spondylitis. With regard to this clonotype: The antigen is undetermined.

Whole-study findings and limits: Ankylosing spondylitis blood appeared to carry a characteristic TCR beta motif of several highly homologous variants. Peripheral blood samples showed relatively rare disease-linked clones, and these clones were CD8+. The study looked at matched synovial fluid samples from ankylosing spondylitis patients. Disease-linked clones were reported to be significantly enriched there.

Using quantitative 5'-RACE with molecular barcodes, the authors made TCR beta libraries. TCRdb passed the 5' RACE reads through MiXCR, listing each CDR3 protein once. The table shows 670,000 or so distinct CDR3 sequences, with around 20% occurring only once. This CDR3 spans 16 amino acids. V lost 0 bases and J lost 5, with 17 bases in between. Germline V lookup: CDR1 SGHRS, CDR2 YFSETQ. V is TRBV5-1 and J is TRBJ2-5, with a tentative D call TRBD2 (6 bases). The sequencing sample was made of blood, either unsorted or a sorted T cell fraction (not recorded which). The source is a male donor with ankylosing spondylitis. CDR3 sequence reads: CASSLEPGGTGETQYF. The CDR3 bases are TGCGCCAGCAGCTTGGAGCCAGGAGGGACGGGGGAGACCCAGTACTTC.